This T cell receptor beta chain was profiled in a study of early stage breast cancer tumors. Study as a whole: Most invasive tumors, about 75% of the 16, were ER+/PR+/HER2-. Study-wide points: Unsorted bulk genomic DNA sequencing lacked pairing and functional marker data. Tumor and normal breast were distinguished via blood comparison in 14 of 16 patients.

The method was immunoSEQ multiplex PCR; TCRdb's version includes in-frame clones alone and lacks a portion of them. The top ten hold roughly 4.5% of the sample, which has approximately 33,000 clones, almost 75% seen once. Germline values: CDR1 MDHEN, CDR2 SYDVKM. V shed 5 bases and J shed 3 bases, with 19 bases lying between them. The CDR3 sequence is 16 residues long. A word on this clone: The antigen is unknown.

Specimen: blood. The sequence was collected from a person aged 40 to 49 with breast cancer. This chain links TRBV28 with TRBJ1-2; D remains ambiguous. The CDR3 here is CASSPPGYADYYGYTF. CDR3 bases: TGTGCCAGCAGTCCCCCAGGATATGCCGATTACTATGGCTACACCTTC.